The 32 T cell receptor beta chains in this list originate from one sample, sequenced in a study of blood T cell repertoires in COVID-19. Data came from immunoSEQ multiplex PCR; TCRdb stores just in-frame clones and leaves some out. This table has 100,000 to 150,000 clones, about nine tenths appearing once. The sample taken for sequencing was peripheral blood. These receptors all stem from a woman aged 70-85 years with COVID-19, enrolled during active disease.

DNA of the CDR3: TGTGCCAGTAGTTCCTGGACTAGCGACACAGATACGCAGTATTTT. The encoded protein is CASSSWTSDTDTQYF. The chain links TRBV19 to TRBJ2-3, with TRBD2 matching over 9 bases. Germline-derived CDR1 and CDR2 are LNHDA and SQIVND (reference sequence). This CDR3 spans 15 amino acids. With V trimmed by 5 bases and J by 2 bases, 5 bases remained unmatched.

The chain uses TRBV11-2 and TRBJ2-5; D gene ambiguous. With 4 bases removed from V and 9 bases from J, the gap between germline ends came to 9 bases. Germline V lookup: CDR1 SGHAT, CDR2 FQNNGV. The CDR3 is 11 residues long. The DNA for the CDR3 is TGTGCCAGCAGCTCTCCCCGGGCCCAGTACTTC. It specifies CASSSPRAQYF.

CDR3 coding DNA: TGTGCCAGCAGTGAAGCGCATCCCGGGGTGCATGGTGGCTACACCTTC. It codes for CASSEAHPGVHGGYTF. V and J are TRBV6-1 and TRBJ1-2; no clear D gene. This CDR3 has 16 residues. CDR1 MNHNS and CDR2 SASEGT come from the germline V gene. Deletions cut 0 bases from V and 7 bases from J, with 18 bases between.

This clone was detected only a few times. V is TRBV3-1 (or the pseudogene TRBV3-2) and J is TRBJ1-6; maybe TRBD1 (5 bases). Germline values: CDR1 LGHDT, CDR2 YNNKEL (reference sequence). The CDR3 contains 14 residues. V lost 4 bases, J lost 5 bases, and 9 bases lay in between. The CDR3 region has the DNA TGTGCCAGCAGCCCACAGGTAGATAATTCACCCCTCCACTTT. Protein: CASSPQVDNSPLHF.

The chain combines TRBV7-9 with TRBJ2-3; 8 nucleotides line up with TRBD1. CDR3 length: 16 residues. In germline, CDR1 is SEHNR, CDR2 FQNEAQ (reference sequence). V lost 1 base to trimming and J lost 1 base; unmatched junction nucleotides: 4. CDR3 protein: CASSLGAGGGTDTQYF. The DNA for the CDR3 is TGTGCCAGCAGCTTAGGCGCAGGGGGCGGCACAGATACGCAGTATTTT.

The rearrangement joins TRBV18 to TRBJ1-5; 7 bases match TRBD1. V gave up 3 bases and J gave up 1 base; unmatched junction bases: 0. Germline V gene sequence: CDR1 KGHSH, CDR2 LQKENI. The CDR3 has 14 residues. The chain's CDR3 is CASSPDRSNQPQHF. Here the CDR3 DNA reads TGTGCCAGCTCACCGGACAGGAGCAATCAGCCCCAGCATTTT.

The V and J genes are TRBV3-1 (or the pseudogene TRBV3-2) and TRBJ2-1; D is unresolved. Trimming removed 6 bases at V and 8 bases at J, with 17 bases between. The CDR3 has 14 amino acids. The germline V gene encodes CDR1 LGHDT and CDR2 YNNKEL (reference sequence). The CDR3 DNA reads TGTGCCAGCAGTCTAGAAACTGTTAAGGATGAGCAGTTCTTC. This codes for CASSLETVKDEQFF.

This chain links TRBV19 with TRBJ1-5, with D perhaps TRBD1 (5 bases). The CDR3 covers 15 residues. Germline lookup yields CDR1 LNHDA and CDR2 SQIVND (reference sequence). V was clipped by 4 bases and J by 3 bases, with 13 bases between them. The CDR3 here is CASSSRDSNNQPQHF. The CDR3 nucleotides read TGTGCCAGTAGTAGCCGCGACAGTAACAATCAGCCCCAGCATTTT.

In its sample, this clone was seen once. V is TRBV29-1 and J is TRBJ2-3, with D perhaps TRBD1 (6 bases). The CDR3 loop spans 12 amino acids. Germline V CDR1 and CDR2: SQVTM, ANQGSEA. V dropped 7 bases and J dropped 5 bases, with 13 bases sitting between them. CDR3 residues: CSAQGIGDTQYF. In DNA form, the CDR3 reads TGCAGCGCACAGGGAATAGGAGATACGCAGTATTTT.

The CDR3 DNA reads as TGTGCCAGCACGGGAGGGGCCTCCGGAGATACGCAGTATTTT. Translating it yields CASTGGASGDTQYF. The chain joins TRBV7-8 to TRBJ2-3, with 8 bases lining up with TRBD2. V dropped 7 bases and J dropped 5; count of bases not matched to a gene: 8. The CDR3 is made up of 14 amino acids. In germline, CDR1 is SGHVS, CDR2 FQNEAQ.

This clone occurred once. The rearrangement joins TRBV5-1 to TRBJ2-5; 10 bases match TRBD2. Germline V lookup: CDR1 SGHRS, CDR2 YFSETQ. The trim removed 2 bases at V and 5 bases at J, leaving 6 bases unmatched. This CDR3 is built from 15 residues. The CDR3 sequence: CASSLAGGPGETQYF. The CDR3 nucleotides are TGCGCCAGCAGCTTAGCGGGGGGGCCCGGGGAGACCCAGTACTTC.

V is TRBV10-2 and J is TRBJ2-3, with D perhaps matching TRBD2 (5 bases). Trimming took 2 bases from V and 4 from J, leaving 16 bases between them. Germline V lookup: CDR1 WSHSY, CDR2 SAAADI. This CDR3 contains 16 residues. CDR3 coding DNA: TGCGCCAGCAGTGAGGTACGGGGAACCGCCGCAGATACGCAGTATTTT. The encoded protein is CASSEVRGTAADTQYF.

The rearrangement uses TRBV2 and TRBJ2-5; 7 bases fit TRBD1. The ends lost 8 bases at V and 1 base at J; junction bases unmatched: 7. Looked up from germline, CDR1 is SNHLY and CDR2 is FYNNEI. The CDR3 runs to 14 residues. CDR3 amino acids: CASGQERFQETQYF. The CDR3 coding sequence is TGTGCCAGCGGACAGGAGCGCTTCCAAGAGACCCAGTACTTC.

The chain is built from TRBV28 and TRBJ1-2, with D uncertain. The CDR3 consists of 12 residues. Germline lookup yields CDR1 MDHEN and CDR2 SYDVKM. CDR3 DNA sequence: TGTGGAAGTAAGCGCCCTAACTATGGCTACACCTTC. It encodes CGSKRPNYGYTF.

This chain uses TRBV2 with TRBJ1-5; unclear D gene. Trimming removed 1 base from V and 5 bases from J, with 6 bases in between. The CDR3 is 13 residues long. Germline V gene lookup returns CDR1 SNHLY and CDR2 FYNNEI. CDR3 residues: CASSEDTYQPQHF. The CDR3 bases are TGTGCCAGCAGTGAAGACACATATCAGCCCCAGCATTTT.

The chain combines TRBV3-1 (or the pseudogene TRBV3-2) with TRBJ1-6; D gene uncertain. The CDR3 sequence is 14 residues long. Per the germline V gene, CDR1 is LGHDT and CDR2 is YNNKEL (reference sequence). Trimming left V 4 bases short and J 7 bases short, with 11 bases between. CDR3 DNA: TGTGCCAGCAGCCCGTTTAGGCGGAATTCACCCCTCCACTTT. It encodes CASSPFRRNSPLHF.

This sequence joins TRBV10-3 and TRBJ2-3; 14 nucleotides match TRBD2. V shed 0 bases, J shed 3 bases, and the junction held 20 bases outside the gene matches. CDR3 length: 23 residues. Germline loops: CDR1 ENHRY, CDR2 SYGVKD. Here the CDR3 DNA reads TGTGCCATCAGTGAGTCGTCTTTCTTTACCCAGCGGACTAGCGGGGGGAGGACAGATACGCAGTATTTT. Translation: CAISESSFFTQRTSGGRTDTQYF.

This clone was seen only once. The chain carries TRBV11-2 and TRBJ2-1; 8 nucleotides align to TRBD1. V was pared by 2 bases and J by 8 bases, with 8 bases of the junction left unmatched. CDR1 and CDR2 from the germline V gene are SGHAT and FQNNGV. The length of the CDR3 is 15 residues. The CDR3 sequence is CASSLPFRRGHEQFF. CDR3 sequence (DNA): TGTGCCAGCAGCTTACCGTTCCGCAGGGGGCATGAGCAGTTCTTC.

The CDR3 region is CASSLSRDRVNEQFF. DNA for the CDR3: TGTGCCAGCAGCCTTTCCCGGGACAGGGTGAATGAGCAGTTCTTC. The genes are TRBV11-1 and TRBJ2-1; 9 bases agree with TRBD1. The junction had 9 bases not matched to a gene; V was cut back by 5 bases and J by 7 bases. Germline values: CDR1 SGHAT, CDR2 FQDESV (reference sequence). The CDR3 contains 15 residues.

This sequence joins TRBV18 and TRBJ2-1; maybe TRBD1 (6 bases). Germline assignment: CDR1 KGHSH and CDR2 LQKENI. V gave up 1 base and J gave up 4 bases, with 11 bases separating them. The CDR3 totals 15 residues. CDR3 sequence (DNA): TGTGCCAGCTCACCACTCCGGGACATTTACAATGAGCAGTTCTTC. Translation: CASSPLRDIYNEQFF. Drawing the rest from reference TRBV18 and TRBJ2-1, the complete variable domain is NAGVMQNPRHLVRRRGQEARLRCSPMKGHSHVYWYRQLPEEGLKFMVYLQKENIIDESGMPKERFSAEFPKEGPSILRIQQVVRGDSAAYFCASSPLRDIYNEQFFGPGTRLTVL.

The chain employs TRBV7-2 and TRBJ2-2; D is undetermined. The CDR3 runs 16 residues. CDR1 is SGHTA and CDR2 is FQGNSA in the germline V gene. The germline V and J ends were trimmed by 3 bases and 3 bases, with 14 bases remaining between them. Here the CDR3 DNA reads TGTGCCAGCAGCTTCTTGGGCGAGCCCCACACCGGGGAGCTGTTTTTT. Translating it yields CASSFLGEPHTGELFF.

This chain uses TRBV5-1 with TRBJ2-3; maybe TRBD1 (5 bases). With 0 bases removed from V and 3 bases from J, the gap between germline ends came to 14 bases. This CDR3 has 16 residues. Germline CDR1 reads SGHRS; CDR2 reads YFSETQ. CDR3 in DNA: TGCGCCAGCAGCTTGGCTTTCCAGGGTCAAACAGATACGCAGTATTTT. Its protein product is CASSLAFQGQTDTQYF.

The CDR3 is CATSDRSGELFF. CDR3 in DNA: TGTGCCACCAGTGATCGGTCCGGGGAGCTGTTTTTT. This rearrangement joins TRBV24-1 to TRBJ2-2; D unclear. This CDR3 contains 12 residues. Looked up from germline, CDR1 is KGHDR and CDR2 is SFDVKD. Trimming took off 3 bases at V and 6 bases at J, with 4 bases between the two ends.

The rearrangement joins TRBV7-2 to TRBJ1-2; no firm D call. The CDR3 length is 11 residues. Deletions cut 8 bases from V and 3 bases from J, with 7 bases between. The germline CDR1 and CDR2 sequences are SGHTA and FQGNSA. The DNA for the CDR3 is TGTGCCAGCGAGGCTGACTATGGCTACACCTTC. This codes for CASEADYGYTF.

The chain is built from TRBV7-9 and TRBJ2-2; 8 nucleotides match TRBD1. The germline V gene has CDR1 SEHNR and CDR2 FQNEAQ (reference sequence). Trimming took 3 bases from V and 6 from J; bases not matched to a gene: 3. This CDR3 has 14 amino acids. The CDR3 loop is CASSFRTGSGELFF. The CDR3 DNA sequence: TGTGCCAGCAGCTTTCGGACAGGGTCCGGGGAGCTGTTTTTT.

The chain joins TRBV2 to TRBJ1-5, with TRBD1 identical over 7 bases. The CDR3 loop spans 12 amino acids. CDR1 and CDR2 from the germline V gene are SNHLY and FYNNEI. Trimming at V came to 8 bases and at J to 7 bases, leaving 5 bases not matched to a gene. The chain's CDR3 is CASSTGDQPQHF. For the CDR3, the DNA is TGTGCCAGCTCAACAGGGGACCAGCCCCAGCATTTT.

The rearrangement links TRBV30 to TRBJ2-1, with TRBD2 matching over 9 bases. Germline V gives CDR1 GTSNPN, CDR2 SVGIG (reference sequence). This CDR3 contains 14 residues. The junction had 7 bases not matched to a gene; V was cut back by 7 bases and J by 3 bases. The CDR3 here is CALSAGGNYNEQFF. Here the CDR3 DNA reads TGTGCCTTATCGGCGGGGGGGAACTACAATGAGCAGTTCTTC.

The table lists this clone with a count of one. The chain links TRBV5-1 to TRBJ2-2, with a tentative D call TRBD1 (7 bases). The germline CDR1 and CDR2 sequences are SGHRS and YFSETQ. The germline V and J ends were trimmed by 6 bases and 5 bases, with 17 bases remaining between them. The CDR3 has 15 amino acids. CDR3 sequence (DNA): TGCGCCAGCACCCGACAGGGAGGTTTGACCGGGGAGCTGTTTTTT. It encodes CASTRQGGLTGELFF. The full variable domain, rest sourced from reference TRBV5-1 and TRBJ2-2, is KAGVTQTPRYLIKTRGQQVTLSCSPISGHRSVSWYQQTPGQGLQFLFEYFSETQRNKGNFPGRFSGRQFSNSRSEMNVSTLELGDSALYLCASTRQGGLTGELFFGEGSRLTVL.

The chain recombines TRBV7-9 with TRBJ1-2; 7 bases match TRBD1. Germline V gives CDR1 SEHNR, CDR2 FQNEAQ (reference sequence). The CDR3 extends over 13 amino acids. The trim removed 5 bases at V and 3 bases at J, leaving 3 bases unmatched. CDR3 DNA sequence: TGTGCCAGCAGCCCAGGGACAGACTATGGCTACACCTTC. This encodes CASSPGTDYGYTF.

This chain connects TRBV28 to TRBJ1-5; 10 positions match TRBD1. Looked up from germline, CDR1 is MDHEN and CDR2 is SYDVKM. V dropped 6 bases and J dropped 15; count of bases not matched to a gene: 5. The CDR3 sequence is 11 residues long. The CDR3 protein is CASSRTGGRHF. Here the CDR3 DNA reads TGTGCCAGCAGCAGGACAGGGGGACGGCATTTT. The whole variable domain, filled in from reference TRBV28 and TRBJ1-5, reads DVKVTQSSRYLVKRTGEKVFLECVQDMDHENMFWYRQDPGLGLRLIYFSYDVKMKEKGDIPEGYSVSREKKERFSLILESASTNQTSMYLCASSRTGGRHFGDGTRLSIL.

V is TRBV5-1 and J is TRBJ2-1; TRBD2 aligns across 12 bases. The germline CDR1 and CDR2 sequences are SGHRS and YFSETQ. The V and J ends lost 8 bases and 5 bases, in that order; junction bases with no gene match: 5. The CDR3 is made up of 14 amino acids. The CDR3 loop reads CASGRTSGNNEQFF. The CDR3 nucleotides are TGCGCCAGTGGAAGGACTAGCGGGAACAATGAGCAGTTCTTC.

This clone was seen a handful of times. V and J are TRBV7-8 and TRBJ2-7; 9 nucleotides match TRBD1. The CDR3 runs 13 residues. J lost 6 bases, V lost 4 bases, and 4 bases had no gene match. CDR1 SGHVS and CDR2 FQNEAQ come from the germline V gene. The CDR3 protein is CASSSDRGGEQYF. CDR3 DNA: TGTGCCAGCAGCTCGGACAGGGGCGGCGAGCAGTACTTC.